Following are 29 T cell receptor beta chains from one sample sequenced in a study of regulatory T cells in long-lasting Graves disease (dated by TCRdb to about 2021). The time point label corresponds to: newly diagnosed GD, antithyroid drugs for less than 3 months. RNA was extracted from PBMCs in TRIzol for both TCR sequencing and RNA sequencing. Libraries were built with multiplex PCR. The instrument given in TCRdb is Illumina HiSeq 4000. CDR3 regions were amplified by Arm-PCR with iRepertoire HTBI primers to construct TCR beta libraries. The public reads were quality trimmed at Q25 with fastp and then assembled into clones with MiXCR by TCRdb, keeping productive beta chains. Merged by CDR3 protein, the rows form single entries marked with the most common genes and DNA. Recorded for this sample are 400,000 to 550,000 distinct CDR3 sequences; more than 12% of them occurred a single time. The ten biggest clones cover approximately 16% of the sample.

The same specimen was also included in a second study, on T cells in Graves' hyperthyroidism and ophthalmopathy.

Sequenced here: peripheral blood mononuclear cells (PBMCs), sampled at new diagnosis, from a patient treated with antithyroid drugs. The receptors originated from a woman younger than 45 with Graves disease. Donor details come from another sample of the same person, matched by shared clones.

This clonotype appeared many times. The CDR3 loop reads CASSRERPTGELFF. As DNA, the CDR3 is TGCGCCAGCAGCCGGGAGAGGCCCACCGGGGAGCTGTTTTTT. V and J are TRBV5-1 and TRBJ2-2, with TRBD2 as a possible D gene (6 bases). Per the germline V gene, CDR1 is SGHRS and CDR2 is YFSETQ. The V end lost 4 bases, the J end lost 4 bases, and 11 bases lay between the germline ends. CDR3 length: 14 amino acids.

In its sample, this clonotype was seen many times. This CDR3 reads CSASRVARETQYF. Written as DNA, the CDR3 is TGCAGTGCCTCCAGGGTGGCCAGGGAGACCCAGTACTTC. The J gene is TRBJ2-5, the V gene TRBV20-1; a weak D match, TRBD1 (5 bases). Looked up from germline, CDR1 is DFQATT and CDR2 is SNEGSKA (reference sequence). This CDR3 has 13 amino acids. Between the trimmed V and J ends, which lost 6 bases and 5 bases, there was a span of 16 bases.

In this sample, this clonotype turned up a few times. This chain links TRBV24-1 with TRBJ1-2; 8 positions agree with TRBD1. The CDR3 is 14 amino acids. J gave up 2 bases and V 4 bases, and 2 bases lay outside the gene matches. Germline CDR1 KGHDR, CDR2 SFDVKD. This chain's CDR3 is CATSETGENYGYTF. CDR3 DNA: TGTGCCACCAGTGAGACAGGGGAAAACTATGGCTACACCTTC.

In this sample, this clonotype turned up many times. The V gene is TRBV12-3 or TRBV12-4, the J gene TRBJ1-2, with 7 bases fitting TRBD1. The J segment lost 4 bases and the V segment lost 6 bases, leaving 5 bases of the junction unmatched. The CDR3 covers 13 residues. The CDR3 sequence is CASSQGQFYGYTF. CDR3 bases: TGTGCCAGCAGCCAGGGACAGTTCTATGGCTACACCTTC.

The chain combines TRBV12-3 or TRBV12-4 with TRBJ1-5; a possible D gene is TRBD1 (6 bases). There are 17 residues in the CDR3. V was cut by 2 bases and J by 3 bases, with 17 bases left in between. In DNA form, the CDR3 reads TGTGCCAGCAGTTTATTTCGGGGGGCGGGCTTCAATCAGCCCCAGCATTTT. Translation gives CASSLFRGAGFNQPQHF.

As to this clonotype: One end of the junction varies from germline; a read error may be responsible. V is TRBV28 and J is TRBJ2-2; possible D gene TRBD2, 5 bases. CDR3 length: 17 residues. Germline-derived CDR1 and CDR2 are MDHEN and SYDVKM. CDR3 region: CASSLSALGENTRELFF. The CDR3, as DNA: TGTGCCAGCAGTTTATCTGCGTTGGGAGAGAACACCAGGGAGCTGTTTTTT. Drawing the rest from reference TRBV28 and TRBJ2-2, the complete variable domain is DVKVTQSSRYLVKRTGEKVFLECVQDMDHENMFWYRQDPGLGLRLIYFSYDVKMKEKGDIPEGYSVSREKKERFSLILESASTNQTSMYLCASSLSALGENTRELFFGEGSRLTVL.

This clonotype was counted only a few times. The J gene is TRBJ1-3, the V gene TRBV5-1, with TRBD1 as a possible D gene (5 bases). This CDR3 region has 16 residues. Trimming removed 4 bases at V and 1 base at J, with 15 bases between. CDR1 and CDR2 (germline): SGHRS, YFSETQ. Written as DNA, the CDR3 is TGCGCCAGCAGCCCTAGGGGAGGGCAATCTGGAAACACCATATATTTT. Its translation: CASSPRGGQSGNTIYF.

The table lists this clonotype with a count of one. This chain joins TRBV19 and TRBJ2-1, with 10 bases identical to TRBD2. V lost 3 bases and J lost 6; bases outside the gene matches: 5. Germline CDR1 reads LNHDA; CDR2 reads SQIVND (reference sequence). The CDR3 extends over 15 amino acids. The CDR3 here is CASSMQASGSNEQFF. The CDR3 DNA follows: TGTGCCAGTAGTATGCAGGCTAGCGGGAGCAATGAGCAGTTCTTC.

This clonotype was seen a handful of times. This sequence joins TRBV9 and TRBJ2-1; possible D gene TRBD2, 7 bases. Trimming left V 2 bases short and J 2 bases short, with 11 bases between. Germline-derived CDR1 and CDR2 are SGDLS and YYNGEE. CDR3 length equals 15 residues. CDR3 protein: CASSVEGGPYNEQFF. Written as DNA, the CDR3 is TGTGCCAGCAGCGTTGAGGGGGGGCCCTACAATGAGCAGTTCTTC. Full variable domain (remainder filled in from reference TRBV9 and TRBJ2-1): DSGVTQTPKHLITATGQRVTLRCSPRSGDLSVYWYQQSLDQGLQFLIQYYNGEERAKGNILERFSAQQFPDLHSELNLSSLELGDSALYFCASSVEGGPYNEQFFGPGTRLTVL.

This clonotype was counted only a few times. The chain has TRBV5-1 and TRBJ2-4; D may be TRBD2 (7 bases). Germline V gene lookup returns CDR1 SGHRS and CDR2 YFSETQ. There are 13 residues in the CDR3. V was cut by 4 bases and J by 8 bases, with 13 bases left in between. The CDR3 nucleotides are TGCGCCAGCAGCAGGGGGGGGAAGGACATTCAGTACTTC. Translating gives CASSRGGKDIQYF.

This chain connects TRBV2 to TRBJ2-2; D not certain. Trimming cost V 5 bases and J 8 bases, with 9 bases left between them. Looked up from germline, CDR1 is SNHLY and CDR2 is FYNNEI. The CDR3 has 12 residues. The CDR3 region is CASSTDGGELFF. The DNA for the CDR3 is TGTGCCAGCAGTACCGACGGAGGGGAGCTGTTTTTT.

This clonotype was seen a few times. A much more abundant neighbour one base away suggests this may be a read error. It is likely a read error, because the conserved phenylalanine at the end of the CDR3 is missing. The V call is TRBV20-1, the J call TRBJ2-3, with D possibly TRBD2 on 6 matching bases. The CDR3 runs to 15 residues. CDR1 is DFQATT and CDR2 is SNEGSKA in the germline V gene (reference sequence). Trimming left V 3 bases short and J 4 bases short, with 17 bases between. DNA of the CDR3: TGCAGTGCTAGGCCAATGAGGGCGGGGTCAGATACGCAGTATTCT. Its translation: CSARPMRAGSDTQYS.

As to this clonotype: A read error is likely here: a far larger clone is one base away. The rearrangement joins TRBV12-3 or TRBV12-4 to TRBJ2-5, with 15 bases matching TRBD2. This CDR3 comprises 20 residues. CDR3 sequence: CASSSHPGTSGRLRRETPYF. CDR3 nucleotide sequence: TGTGCCAGCAGCTCCCATCCGGGGACTAGCGGGAGGTTGAGGAGAGAGACCCCGTACTTC.

As to this clonotype: An end of the junction does not agree with germline; a read error may underlie this. V usage is TRBV7-3 and J usage is TRBJ1-6, with unresolved D. Germline assignment: CDR1 SGHTA and CDR2 FQGTGA. The CDR3 runs 15 residues. CDR3 residues: CASSLTHVADSPLHF. CDR3 nucleotide sequence: TGTGCCAGCAGCCTAACTCACGTGGCGGATTCACCCCTCCACTTT.

This chain links TRBV9 with TRBJ2-1; D is possibly TRBD1 (5 bases). CDR3 size: 12 residues. Trimming cost V 5 bases and J 6 bases, with 9 bases left between them. Germline assignment: CDR1 SGDLS and CDR2 YYNGEE. The CDR3 DNA reads as TGTGCCAGCAGTGGGGCCCCCAATGAGCAGTTCTTC. It specifies CASSGAPNEQFF.

This clonotype was counted at least ten times. This chain joins TRBV3-1 and TRBJ2-1; D is possibly TRBD2 (6 bases). This CDR3 has 15 amino acids. Germline V gives CDR1 LGHDT, CDR2 YNNKEL (reference sequence). Trimming cost V 2 bases and J 6 bases, with 14 bases left between them. CDR3 bases: TGTGCCAGCAGCCAATGGGGGGAGTATCGCAATGAGCAGTTCTTC. Translating it yields CASSQWGEYRNEQFF.

This clonotype has ten or more counts. This chain uses TRBV7-9 with TRBJ2-5; D not certain. The length of the CDR3 is 13 residues. Per germline, CDR1 SEHNR and CDR2 FQNEAQ (reference sequence). V lost 3 bases to trimming and J lost 2 bases, with 7 bases between them. CDR3 protein: CASSLTDQETQYF. DNA for the CDR3: TGTGCCAGCAGCTTGACCGATCAAGAGACCCAGTACTTC. Supplemented by reference TRBV7-9 and TRBJ2-5, the full variable domain reads DTGVSQNPRHKITKRGQNVTFRCDPISEHNRLYWYRQTLGQGPEFLTYFQNEAQLEKSRLLSDRFSAERPKGSFSTLEIQRTEQGDSAMYLCASSLTDQETQYFGPGTRLLVL.

V and J are TRBV24-1 and TRBJ2-2; D tentatively reads TRBD1 or TRBD2 (5 bases each). Germline lookup yields CDR1 KGHDR and CDR2 SFDVKD. V gave up 7 bases and J gave up 3 bases, with 11 bases separating them. The length of the CDR3 is 14 residues. CDR3 loop: CATSPGPYTGELFF. CDR3 nucleotide sequence: TGTGCCACCAGCCCGGGACCATACACCGGGGAGCTGTTTTTT.

This clonotype was seen at least ten times. This sequence joins TRBV20-1 and TRBJ2-3; weak D call: TRBD2 (5 bases). The V end was cut by 6 bases, the J end by 2 bases, with 12 bases between. CDR1 and CDR2 (germline): DFQATT, SNEGSKA (reference sequence). The CDR3 has 13 residues. The CDR3 sequence is CSADERNTDTQYF. CDR3 in DNA: TGCAGTGCGGACGAGCGGAACACAGATACGCAGTATTTT.

There are a few counts of this clonotype. The CDR3 end shows no conserved phenylalanine or tryptophan, and so a read error is likely. The V and J genes are TRBV12-3 or TRBV12-4 and TRBJ1-5; 9 nucleotides agree with TRBD1. The trim removed 3 bases at V and 6 bases at J, leaving 3 bases unmatched. The CDR3 has 14 amino acids. The CDR3 DNA reads as TGTGCCAGCAGTTTTGAGACAGGGGGTCAGCCCCAGCATCTT. Protein: CASSFETGGQPQHL.

This clonotype was recorded many times. The V call is TRBV5-8, the J call TRBJ1-2; tentative D call: TRBD1 (5 bases). The CDR3 is 14 amino acids. CDR1 is SGHTS and CDR2 is YDEGEE in the germline V gene. V dropped 0 bases and J dropped 8 bases, with 14 bases sitting between them. CDR3 loop: CASSLDTKGTGYTF. The CDR3 DNA follows: TGTGCCAGCAGCTTGGATACTAAAGGGACGGGCTACACCTTC.

This clonotype was detected only a few times. The chain links TRBV12-3 or TRBV12-4 to TRBJ2-6; 9 positions match TRBD1. The J segment lost 4 bases and the V segment lost 6 bases, leaving 4 bases of the junction unmatched. The CDR3 is 15 residues long. CDR3 in DNA: TGTGCCAGCAGCCGGACAGGGGACGGGGCCAACGTCCTGACTTTC. As protein: CASSRTGDGANVLTF.

This clonotype came up many times. The gene calls are TRBV11-2 and TRBJ1-4, with 7 bases identical to TRBD1. The CDR3 is 15 amino acids. Per the germline V gene, CDR1 is SGHAT and CDR2 is FQNNGV. Trimming at V came to 5 bases and at J to 3 bases, leaving 6 bases not matched to a gene. CDR3 DNA sequence: TGTGCCAGCAGCGCCTCGGGACAGCCTAATGAAAAACTGTTTTTT. Its translation: CASSASGQPNEKLFF.

This clonotype has ten or more counts. V is TRBV2 and J is TRBJ2-1; maybe TRBD1 (6 bases). The V and J ends lost 7 bases and 4 bases respectively, with 20 bases between them. CDR3 length equals 16 residues. CDR1 is SNHLY and CDR2 is FYNNEI in the germline V gene. CDR3 amino acids: CASMGAGTSPYNEQFF. The DNA of the CDR3 is TGTGCCAGCATGGGGGCCGGGACCAGCCCATACAATGAGCAGTTCTTC.

This clonotype was picked up many times. The chain employs TRBV5-6 and TRBJ1-2; 7 positions match TRBD1. V lost 2 bases, J lost 4 bases, and 5 bases stayed unmatched. CDR3 length: 14 residues. Germline V lookup: CDR1 SGHDT, CDR2 YYEEEE. The CDR3 spells CASSFAQGGYGYTF. DNA for the CDR3: TGTGCCAGCAGCTTCGCCCAGGGGGGCTATGGCTACACCTTC.

This clonotype has at least ten counts. The V call is TRBV3-1, the J call TRBJ2-7; D might be TRBD1 (6 bases). The germline V gene encodes CDR1 LGHDT and CDR2 YNNKEL (reference sequence). CDR3 length: 15 amino acids. V was cut by 0 bases and J by 2 bases, with 11 bases left in between. The CDR3 DNA sequence: TGTGCCAGCAGCCAAGAAAGGGACATCGCCTACGAGCAGTACTTC. Its protein product is CASSQERDIAYEQYF.

With regard to this clonotype: It may be a read error: a sequence one base away is much more abundant. As the CDR3 is not closed by the conserved phenylalanine or tryptophan, this likely results from a read error. For the CDR3, the DNA is TGTGCCTGGAGTCCCGGACAGTATAGCAATCAGCCCCAGCATTAT. Translated, it gives CAWSPGQYSNQPQHY. The rearrangement uses TRBV30 and TRBJ1-5; perhaps TRBD1 as D (6 bases). Germline V CDR1 and CDR2: GTSNPN, SVGIG (reference sequence). This CDR3 spans 15 amino acids. V was shortened by 2 bases and J by 0 bases, with 11 bases between the two germline ends.

This clonotype appeared a single time. The CDR3 coding sequence is TGTGCCAGTAGTATTGCCGACAGACGAGGTTACGAGCAGTACTTC. Protein: CASSIADRRGYEQYF. The rearrangement uses TRBV19 and TRBJ2-7, with D perhaps matching TRBD1 (5 bases). The CDR3 has 15 amino acids. CDR1 is LNHDA and CDR2 is SQIVND in the germline V gene (reference sequence). Trimming pared 3 bases from V and 4 bases from J, leaving 16 bases between.

J is TRBJ1-6 and V is TRBV12-5, with no clear D. The CDR3 sequence is 13 residues long. V lost 4 bases and J 9 bases, leaving 10 bases between the germline ends. The germline V gene encodes CDR1 LGHNT and CDR2 FRNRAP. The CDR3 DNA sequence: TGTGCTAGTGGTTATCAAGGGAGTTCACCCCTCCACTTT. Protein sequence: CASGYQGSSPLHF.